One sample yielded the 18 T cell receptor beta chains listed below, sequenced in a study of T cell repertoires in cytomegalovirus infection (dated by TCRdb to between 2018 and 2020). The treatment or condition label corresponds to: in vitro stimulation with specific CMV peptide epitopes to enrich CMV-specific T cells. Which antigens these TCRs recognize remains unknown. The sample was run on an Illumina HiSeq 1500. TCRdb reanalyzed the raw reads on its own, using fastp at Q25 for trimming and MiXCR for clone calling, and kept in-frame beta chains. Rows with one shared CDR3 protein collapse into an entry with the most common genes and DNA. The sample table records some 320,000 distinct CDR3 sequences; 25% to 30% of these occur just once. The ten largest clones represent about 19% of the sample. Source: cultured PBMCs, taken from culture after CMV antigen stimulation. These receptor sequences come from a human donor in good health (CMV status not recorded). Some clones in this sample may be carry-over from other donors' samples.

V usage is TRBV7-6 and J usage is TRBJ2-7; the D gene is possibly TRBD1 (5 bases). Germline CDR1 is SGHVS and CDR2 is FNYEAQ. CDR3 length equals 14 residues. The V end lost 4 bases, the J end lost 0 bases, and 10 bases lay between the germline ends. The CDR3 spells CASSSDKSSYEQYF. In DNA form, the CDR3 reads TGTGCCAGCAGCTCGGACAAAAGCTCCTACGAGCAGTACTTC.

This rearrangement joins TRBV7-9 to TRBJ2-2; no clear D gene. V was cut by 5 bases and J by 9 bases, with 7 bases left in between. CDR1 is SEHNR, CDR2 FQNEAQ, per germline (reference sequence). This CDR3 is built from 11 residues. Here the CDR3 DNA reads TGTGCCAGCAGCCTCCGCCGGGAGCTGTTTTTT. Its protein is CASSLRRELFF.

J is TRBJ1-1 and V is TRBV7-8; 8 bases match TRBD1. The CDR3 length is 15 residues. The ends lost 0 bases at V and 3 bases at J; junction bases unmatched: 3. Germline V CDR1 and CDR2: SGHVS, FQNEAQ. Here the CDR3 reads CASSLARTGYTEAFF. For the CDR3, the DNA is TGTGCCAGCAGCTTAGCTCGGACAGGGTACACTGAAGCTTTCTTT.

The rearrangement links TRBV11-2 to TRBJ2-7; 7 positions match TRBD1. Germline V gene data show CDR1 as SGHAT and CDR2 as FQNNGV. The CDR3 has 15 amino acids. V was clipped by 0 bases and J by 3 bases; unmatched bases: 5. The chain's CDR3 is CASSLDRGSYYEQYF. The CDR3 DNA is TGTGCCAGCAGCTTAGACAGGGGGTCCTACTACGAGCAGTACTTC. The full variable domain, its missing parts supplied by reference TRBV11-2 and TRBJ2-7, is EAGVAQSPRYKIIEKRQSVAFWCNPISGHATLYWYQQILGQGPKLLIQFQNNGVVDDSQLPKDRFSAERLKGVDSTLKIQPAKLEDSAVYLCASSLDRGSYYEQYFGPGTRLTVT.

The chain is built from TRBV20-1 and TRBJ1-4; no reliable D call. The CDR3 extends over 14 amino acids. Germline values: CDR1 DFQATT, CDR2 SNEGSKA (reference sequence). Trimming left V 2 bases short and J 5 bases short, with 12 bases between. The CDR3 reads CSARQTQGNEKLFF. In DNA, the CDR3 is TGCAGTGCTAGACAGACTCAAGGGAATGAAAAACTGTTTTTT.

The CDR3 DNA reads TGTGCCAGCAGTCAGTGGGGCAATCAGCCCCAGCATTTT. Its translation is CASSQWGNQPQHF. This chain joins TRBV12-3 or TRBV12-4 and TRBJ1-5; D unresolved. V dropped 5 bases and J dropped 2 bases, with 7 bases sitting between them. This CDR3 has 13 amino acids.

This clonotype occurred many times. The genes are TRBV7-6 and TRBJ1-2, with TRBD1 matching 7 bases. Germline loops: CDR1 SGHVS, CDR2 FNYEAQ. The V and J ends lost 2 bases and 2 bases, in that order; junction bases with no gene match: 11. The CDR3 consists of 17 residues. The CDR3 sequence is CASSLYGSGRGNYGYTF. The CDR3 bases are TGTGCCAGCAGCTTATATGGATCGGGCAGGGGGAACTATGGCTACACCTTC.

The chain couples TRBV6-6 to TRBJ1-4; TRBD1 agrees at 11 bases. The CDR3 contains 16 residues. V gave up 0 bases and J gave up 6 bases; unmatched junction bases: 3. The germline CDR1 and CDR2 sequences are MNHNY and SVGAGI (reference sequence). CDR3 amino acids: CASSYSRTGGDEKLFF. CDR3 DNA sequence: TGTGCCAGCAGTTACTCTAGGACAGGGGGCGATGAAAAACTGTTTTTT.

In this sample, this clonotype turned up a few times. CDR3 region: CASSSGGQGLGGYTF. CDR3 bases: TGTGCCAGCAGCTCGGGGGGACAGGGTCTCGGTGGCTACACCTTC. The chain is built from TRBV5-4 and TRBJ1-2; TRBD1 matches 9 bases. Germline values: CDR1 SGHNT, CDR2 YYREEE (reference sequence). J lost 7 bases, V lost 3 bases, and 10 bases had no gene match. CDR3 size: 15 residues. The whole variable domain, remainder taken from reference TRBV5-4 and TRBJ1-2, is ETGVTQSPTHLIKTRGQQVTLRCSSQSGHNTVSWYQQALGQGPQFIFQYYREEENGRGNFPPRFSGLQFPNYSSELNVNALELDDSALYLCASSSGGQGLGGYTFGSGTRLTVV.

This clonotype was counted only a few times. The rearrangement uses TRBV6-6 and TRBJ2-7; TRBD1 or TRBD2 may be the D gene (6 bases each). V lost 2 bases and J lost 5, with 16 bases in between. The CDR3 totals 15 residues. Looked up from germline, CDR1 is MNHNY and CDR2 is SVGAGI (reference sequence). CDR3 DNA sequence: TGTGCCAGCAGTTACGGCCGGGGGCGGACTGACGAGCAGTACTTC. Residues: CASSYGRGRTDEQYF.

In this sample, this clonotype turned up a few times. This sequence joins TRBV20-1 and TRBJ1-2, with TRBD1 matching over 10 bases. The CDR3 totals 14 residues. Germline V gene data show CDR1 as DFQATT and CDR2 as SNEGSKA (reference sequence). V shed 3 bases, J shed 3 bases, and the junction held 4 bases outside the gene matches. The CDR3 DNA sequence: TGCAGTGCTAGCCGACAGGGGGCTTACTATGGCTACACCTTC. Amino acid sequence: CSASRQGAYYGYTF.

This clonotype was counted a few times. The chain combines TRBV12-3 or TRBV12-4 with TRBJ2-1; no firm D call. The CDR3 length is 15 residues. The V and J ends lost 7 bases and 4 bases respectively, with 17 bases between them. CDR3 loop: CASTLGPPRYNEQFF. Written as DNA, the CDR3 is TGTGCCAGCACCCTTGGACCTCCCCGTTACAATGAGCAGTTCTTC.

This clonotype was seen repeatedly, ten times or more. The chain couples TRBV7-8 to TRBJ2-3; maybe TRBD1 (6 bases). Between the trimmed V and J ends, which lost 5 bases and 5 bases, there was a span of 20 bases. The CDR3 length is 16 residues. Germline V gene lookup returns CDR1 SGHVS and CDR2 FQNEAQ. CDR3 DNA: TGTGCCAGCAGCGTTCTTGTTGGGACACCCAAAGATACGCAGTATTTT. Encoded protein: CASSVLVGTPKDTQYF.

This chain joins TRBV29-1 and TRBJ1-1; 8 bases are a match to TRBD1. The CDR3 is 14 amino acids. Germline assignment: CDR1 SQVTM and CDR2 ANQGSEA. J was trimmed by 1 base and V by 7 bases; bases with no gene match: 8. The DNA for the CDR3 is TGCAGCGCCGAAGGACAGGGATCGAACACTGAAGCTTTCTTT. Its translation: CSAEGQGSNTEAFF.

The CDR3 region is CASSIVQGGNQPQHF. The DNA for the CDR3 is TGTGCCAGTAGTATAGTACAGGGAGGCAATCAGCCCCAGCATTTT. The chain links TRBV19 to TRBJ1-5, with D perhaps TRBD1 (6 bases). The CDR3 runs 15 residues. Trimming pared 1 base from V and 2 bases from J, leaving 9 bases between. In germline, CDR1 is LNHDA, CDR2 SQIVND (reference sequence).

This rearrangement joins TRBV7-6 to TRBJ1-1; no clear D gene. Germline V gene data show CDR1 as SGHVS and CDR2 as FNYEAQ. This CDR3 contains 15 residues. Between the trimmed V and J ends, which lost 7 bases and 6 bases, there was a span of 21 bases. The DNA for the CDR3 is TGTGCCAGCACCAGGAAGGCGGGGAGGATTGCTGAAGCTTTCTTT. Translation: CASTRKAGRIAEAFF.

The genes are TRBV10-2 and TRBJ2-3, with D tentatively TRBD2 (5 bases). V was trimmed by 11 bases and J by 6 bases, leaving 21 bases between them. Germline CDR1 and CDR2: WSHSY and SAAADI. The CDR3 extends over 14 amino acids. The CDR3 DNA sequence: TGCGCCTGCGGAGGACTGCTACCCAGGGATACGCAGTATTTT. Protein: CACGGLLPRDTQYF.

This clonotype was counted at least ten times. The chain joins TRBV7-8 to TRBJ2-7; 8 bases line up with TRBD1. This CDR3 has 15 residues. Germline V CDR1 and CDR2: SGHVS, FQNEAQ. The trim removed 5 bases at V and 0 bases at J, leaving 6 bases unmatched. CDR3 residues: CASSPRTGSSYEQYF. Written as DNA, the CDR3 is TGTGCCAGCAGCCCTCGGACAGGGAGCTCCTACGAGCAGTACTTC.